These 32 T cell receptor beta chains originate from one sample sequenced in a study of T-cell reconstitution after alpha-beta-depleted transplantation in children. Unique molecular identifiers were built into the TCRbeta library. Each CDR3 protein is one row after TCRdb ran MiXCR on the PCR reads. This table has over 85,000 distinct CDR3 sequences, 4.5% to 7.5% appearing once. The sample consisted of PBMCs, mostly from graft donor cells, taken 60 days after TCRalphabeta/CD19-depleted stem cell transplant. These receptors originate from a female patient between 2 and 15 years old who had a stem cell transplant for Fanconi anemia, so the T cells may come from the graft donor.

As to this clonotype: A read error is possible here, since a much larger clone lies one base away. Since the CDR3 does not end with the conserved phenylalanine or tryptophan, this likely comes from a read error. J is TRBJ2-1 and V is TRBV5-1; tentatively, D is TRBD2 (6 bases). Germline V gene lookup returns CDR1 SGHRS and CDR2 YFSETQ. The CDR3 extends over 16 amino acids. Trimming took off 2 bases at V and 0 bases at J, with 12 bases between the two ends. This CDR3 is CASSLYGGSSYNEQFY. The CDR3, as DNA: TGCGCCAGCAGCTTATATGGGGGGAGCTCCTACAATGAGCAGTTCTAC.

The table lists this clonotype with many counts. This chain joins TRBV4-2 and TRBJ2-2; 10 bases are shared with TRBD2. The trim removed 1 base at V and 4 bases at J, leaving 6 bases unmatched. CDR3 length: 17 residues. CDR1 and CDR2 (germline): LGHNA, YNFKEQ. The chain's CDR3 is CASSQGIRLAGTGELFF. The CDR3 bases are TGTGCCAGCAGCCAAGGAATAAGACTAGCGGGCACCGGGGAGCTGTTTTTT.

The chain uses TRBV5-1 and TRBJ1-2, with TRBD1 as a possible D gene (5 bases). This CDR3 is 13 amino acids long. The germline V and J ends were trimmed by 1 base and 4 bases, with 8 bases remaining between them. The germline CDR1 and CDR2 sequences are SGHRS and YFSETQ. CDR3 loop: CASSLIDSYGYTF. The CDR3 bases are TGCGCCAGCAGCTTGATTGACAGCTATGGCTACACCTTC.

This clonotype appeared a few times. DNA of the CDR3: TGTGCCAGCAGCTTATCGGCGGGAAAAAAGACCCAGTACTTC. It yields the protein CASSLSAGKKTQYF. The chain links TRBV7-9 to TRBJ2-5; D possibly corresponds to TRBD2 (6 bases). Between the trimmed V and J ends, which lost 2 bases and 6 bases, there was a span of 13 bases. The CDR3 is 14 amino acids. The germline V gene encodes CDR1 SEHNR and CDR2 FQNEAQ (reference sequence).

The chain uses TRBV4-3 and TRBJ2-2; unclear D gene. Germline V CDR1 and CDR2: LGHNA, YSLEER. V lost 1 base and J lost 2, with 11 bases in between. The length of the CDR3 is 16 residues. CDR3 nucleotide sequence: TGCGCCAGCAGCCAAGTCTTGCTAATAAACACCGGGGAGCTGTTTTTT. Protein sequence: CASSQVLLINTGELFF.

This clonotype was seen more than once but under ten times. This rearrangement joins TRBV28 to TRBJ2-5; D may be TRBD2 (6 bases). Germline-derived CDR1 and CDR2 are MDHEN and SYDVKM. The CDR3 totals 16 residues. The V end lost 3 bases, the J end lost 2 bases, and 16 bases lay between the germline ends. CDR3 DNA: TGTGCCAGCAGTTTGCTTCCTAGCGTCAGACAAGAGACCCAGTACTTC. This sequence encodes CASSLLPSVRQETQYF.

This clonotype was counted many times. The CDR3 bases are TGCGCCAGCAGCTTGGATGTCACCCACACAGATACGCAGTATTTT. Protein product: CASSLDVTHTDTQYF. The chain links TRBV5-1 to TRBJ2-3; D not resolved. The CDR3 extends over 15 amino acids. V shed 0 bases and J shed 2 bases, with 10 bases lying between them. Per germline, CDR1 SGHRS and CDR2 YFSETQ.

This clonotype was found many times. The chain links TRBV27 to TRBJ2-5, with D possibly called TRBD1 or TRBD2 (5 bases each). The CDR3 totals 14 residues. CDR1 is MNHEY, CDR2 SMNVEV, per germline (reference sequence). V was clipped by 3 bases and J by 7 bases, with 15 bases between them. As DNA, the CDR3 is TGTGCCAGCAGTTTTATGAGGGAAAGGGGGACCCAGTACTTC. It encodes CASSFMRERGTQYF.

This clonotype showed up many times. V is TRBV7-3 and J is TRBJ2-1; 11 bases line up with TRBD2. Per germline, CDR1 SGHTA and CDR2 FQGTGA. This CDR3 has 15 amino acids. V shed 2 bases and J 6 bases; nucleotides not matched to a gene: 3. The CDR3 DNA sequence: TGTGCCAGCAGCTTAGGCGGGACTAGCGGCAATGAGCAGTTCTTC. Its protein product is CASSLGGTSGNEQFF.

A remark on this clonotype: Germline is not matched at one junction end, which may reflect a read error. The chain joins TRBV20-1 to TRBJ2-5; TRBD1 matches 10 bases. The germline CDR1 and CDR2 sequences are DFQATT and SNEGSKA (reference sequence). CDR3 length: 15 amino acids. The CDR3 reads CCASVGTGAGETQYF. CDR3 DNA: TGCTGTGCTAGTGTCGGGACAGGGGCCGGAGAGACCCAGTACTTC.

This clonotype showed up many times. The chain employs TRBV7-9 and TRBJ2-3; maybe TRBD2 (7 bases). The CDR3 has 16 residues. The germline V gene encodes CDR1 SEHNR and CDR2 FQNEAQ (reference sequence). The germline V and J ends were trimmed by 2 bases and 2 bases, with 14 bases remaining between them. CDR3 sequence reads: CASSLYRDYYTDTQYF. The CDR3 nucleotides are TGTGCCAGCAGCTTATACAGGGACTACTACACAGATACGCAGTATTTT.

The CDR3 DNA follows: TGCGCCAGCAGCTTGGAGATCCGTAAGCGGGAGGGAGACGAGACCCAGTACTTC. It translates to CASSLEIRKREGDETQYF. J is TRBJ2-5 and V is TRBV5-1; TRBD2 matches at 10 bases. The germline V gene has CDR1 SGHRS and CDR2 YFSETQ. The CDR3 loop spans 18 amino acids. V gave up 0 bases and J gave up 5 bases; unmatched junction bases: 13.

This clonotype was seen more than once but under ten times. J is TRBJ2-7 and V is TRBV7-8; TRBD1 agrees at 11 bases. Per germline, CDR1 SGHVS and CDR2 FQNEAQ. After removal of 5 bases from V and 7 bases from J, the junction contained 10 bases not matched to a gene. The length of the CDR3 is 15 residues. CDR3 residues: CASSVHPDRGREQYF. The CDR3 DNA reads TGTGCCAGCAGCGTTCATCCGGACAGGGGGCGGGAGCAGTACTTC.

V usage is TRBV4-2 and J usage is TRBJ1-5; D unresolved. The CDR3 has 16 residues. From germline, CDR1 is LGHNA and CDR2 YNFKEQ. V lost 0 bases and J lost 5, with 14 bases in between. The CDR3 DNA follows: TGTGCCAGCAGCCAAGATGGTACGTCAGGTCATCAGCCCCAGCATTTT. Protein sequence: CASSQDGTSGHQPQHF.

The chain joins TRBV5-1 to TRBJ2-3; D is perhaps TRBD2 (6 bases). CDR1 and CDR2 (germline): SGHRS, YFSETQ. V shed 4 bases and J shed 1 base, with 10 bases lying between them. This CDR3 spans 14 amino acids. CDR3 sequence: CASSVAVRTDTQYF. CDR3 bases: TGCGCCAGCAGCGTAGCGGTCCGCACAGATACGCAGTATTTT.

The J gene is TRBJ2-7, the V gene TRBV11-2; 14 bases agree with TRBD2. Trimming cost V 8 bases and J 5 bases; bases outside gene matches: 17. The CDR3 is 18 residues long. In germline, CDR1 is SGHAT, CDR2 FQNNGV. Here the CDR3 DNA reads TGTGCCAGCGGCCTCCTACCCGGGACTAGCGGGAGAGCCAACGAGCAGTACTTC. Translated: CASGLLPGTSGRANEQYF.

This sequence joins TRBV5-1 and TRBJ2-6; no clear D. The CDR3 covers 14 residues. Per the germline V gene, CDR1 is SGHRS and CDR2 is YFSETQ. V was shortened by 0 bases and J by 2 bases, with 3 bases between the two germline ends. The CDR3 DNA sequence: TGCGCCAGCAGCTTGGAGGCTGGGGCCAACGTCCTGACTTTC. Protein: CASSLEAGANVLTF.

This chain uses TRBV18 with TRBJ2-2; D might be TRBD2 (5 bases). V lost 6 bases and J 1 base, leaving 27 bases between the germline ends. The CDR3 contains 20 residues. Germline V gene sequence: CDR1 KGHSH, CDR2 LQKENI. CDR3 sequence: CASSRSHGTRPRMNTGELFF. The CDR3 DNA follows: TGTGCCAGCTCCCGCTCGCACGGTACTAGGCCCCGGATGAACACCGGGGAGCTGTTTTTT.

This rearrangement joins TRBV9 to TRBJ2-7; D is uncertain. From germline, CDR1 is SGDLS and CDR2 YYNGEE. The V end was cut by 0 bases, the J end by 0 bases, with 7 bases between. The CDR3 loop spans 14 amino acids. CDR3 in DNA: TGTGCCAGCAGCGTAGCGCCGACCTCCTACGAGCAGTACTTC. This gives the protein CASSVAPTSYEQYF.

This chain uses TRBV7-2 with TRBJ2-7; unclear D gene. The CDR3 totals 16 residues. Deletions cut 1 base from V and 8 bases from J, with 21 bases between. Germline V gene lookup returns CDR1 SGHTA and CDR2 FQGNSA. CDR3 bases: TGTGCCAGCAGCTTAGTGTCAGGAACCCCTAGTAGCAAGCAGTACTTC. This translates into CASSLVSGTPSSKQYF. The variable domain in full, completed from reference TRBV7-2 and TRBJ2-7, reads GAGVSQSPSNKVTEKGKDVELRCDPISGHTALYWYRQSLGQGLEFLIYFQGNSAPDKSGLPSDRFSAERTGGSVSTLTIQRTQQEDSAVYLCASSLVSGTPSSKQYFGPGTRLTVT.

This clonotype has ten or more counts. Compared with germline, one end of the junction differs, possibly owing to a read error. This sequence joins TRBV29-1 and TRBJ2-1, with 10 bases matching TRBD1. Germline V gives CDR1 SQVTM, CDR2 ANQGSEA. This CDR3 spans 14 amino acids. The DNA of the CDR3 is TGCAGCGTCGAAGGGACAGGGGAGGTTGGTGAGCAGTTCTTC. Amino acids: CSVEGTGEVGEQFF.

This clonotype turned up a few times. V is TRBV5-1 and J is TRBJ2-7; 8 bases fit TRBD2. The trim removed 0 bases at V and 6 bases at J, leaving 8 bases unmatched. The CDR3 runs 15 residues. Germline lookup yields CDR1 SGHRS and CDR2 YFSETQ. The CDR3 spells CASSLDPGGLVEQYF. CDR3 bases: TGCGCCAGCAGCTTGGATCCGGGGGGGCTAGTCGAGCAGTACTTC.

This clonotype occurred many times. The V and J genes are TRBV6-1 and TRBJ2-4; 10 bases map to TRBD2. J lost 8 bases, V lost 5 bases, and 12 bases had no gene match. The CDR3 consists of 16 residues. Germline V gene lookup returns CDR1 MNHNS and CDR2 SASEGT. For the CDR3, the DNA is TGTGCCAGCAGTCCCTCCGAGAGCGGGAGGGCAGACATTCAGTACTTC. The encoded protein is CASSPSESGRADIQYF.

The table lists this clonotype with many counts. This sequence joins TRBV29-1 and TRBJ2-1; D is unclear. There are 13 residues in the CDR3. Germline V gene data show CDR1 as SQVTM and CDR2 as ANQGSEA. Trimming cost V 7 bases and J 0 bases, with 10 bases left between them. The CDR3 loop reads CSGHFGSYNEQFF. Here the CDR3 DNA reads TGCAGCGGACACTTCGGCTCCTACAATGAGCAGTTCTTC.

This chain links TRBV2 with TRBJ1-1; D gene unclear. This CDR3 is 14 amino acids long. Germline V lookup: CDR1 SNHLY, CDR2 FYNNEI. Trimming removed 8 bases at V and 4 bases at J, with 17 bases between. The CDR3 protein is CASGSGRLTTEAFF. CDR3 sequence (DNA): TGTGCCAGCGGGTCTGGAAGATTAACCACTGAAGCTTTCTTT.

This clonotype showed up many times. The J gene is TRBJ2-7, the V gene TRBV20-1; no firm D call. This CDR3 is built from 12 residues. V was shortened by 3 bases and J by 0 bases, with 6 bases between the two germline ends. Germline CDR1 reads DFQATT; CDR2 reads SNEGSKA (reference sequence). CDR3: CSASESSYEQYF. CDR3 DNA sequence: TGCAGTGCTAGTGAGAGCTCCTACGAGCAGTACTTC.

This clonotype has a count of ten or more. The chain has TRBV29-1 and TRBJ2-4, with 8 nucleotides matching TRBD1. Unmatched junction bases numbered 0, after V lost 2 bases and J lost 6 bases. This CDR3 has 12 residues. CDR1 SQVTM and CDR2 ANQGSEA come from the germline V gene. CDR3 sequence reads: CSVEQGANIQYF. DNA of the CDR3: TGCAGCGTTGAACAGGGGGCAAACATTCAGTACTTC.

This clonotype was recorded many times. The rearrangement links TRBV7-7 to TRBJ2-5; D is possibly TRBD2 (6 bases). Per germline, CDR1 SSHAT and CDR2 FNYEAQ (reference sequence). The CDR3 spans 13 residues. With 5 bases removed from V and 7 bases from J, the gap between germline ends came to 14 bases. CDR3 DNA: TGTGCCAGCAGCCCCACGGGAGAAACGACCCAGTACTTC. Residues: CASSPTGETTQYF.

This clonotype was seen at least ten times. The chain links TRBV12-3 or TRBV12-4 to TRBJ2-1, with 9 bases that match TRBD1. With V trimmed by 4 bases and J by 5 bases, 12 bases remained unmatched. This CDR3 has 17 residues. CDR3 DNA sequence: TGTGCCAGCAGTTGGGGGACAGGGAGGAACCCCAACAATGAGCAGTTCTTC. It encodes CASSWGTGRNPNNEQFF.

V usage is TRBV11-1 and J usage is TRBJ2-5, with TRBD2 matching over 12 bases. After removal of 6 bases from V and 2 bases from J, the junction contained 13 bases not matched to a gene. The CDR3 length is 18 residues. Germline values: CDR1 SGHAT, CDR2 FQDESV (reference sequence). CDR3 residues: CASSPSGGASGRQETQYF. The CDR3 DNA reads TGTGCCAGCAGTCCTAGCGGGGGGGCCTCTGGGCGGCAAGAGACCCAGTACTTC.

This chain links TRBV28 with TRBJ2-1; D gene unclear. This CDR3 comprises 12 residues. Per the germline V gene, CDR1 is MDHEN and CDR2 is SYDVKM. With 1 base removed from V and 10 bases from J, the gap between germline ends came to 8 bases. The chain's CDR3 is CASSLFVEEQFF. As DNA, the CDR3 is TGTGCCAGCAGTTTATTCGTCGAAGAGCAGTTCTTC.

This clonotype was recorded many times. The V call is TRBV4-2, the J call TRBJ2-5; maybe TRBD1 (5 bases). The germline V and J ends were trimmed by 4 bases and 0 bases, with 9 bases remaining between them. The CDR3 totals 14 residues. Germline-derived CDR1 and CDR2 are LGHNA and YNFKEQ. In DNA, the CDR3 is TGTGCCAGCAGCCTAACAGGAGACCAAGAGACCCAGTACTTC. It yields the protein CASSLTGDQETQYF.